The 22 T cell receptor beta chains presented below share a single source sample, sequenced in a study of cytomegalovirus exposure and HLA in healthy donors. Primers: 60 Vbeta forward and 13 Jbeta reverse. The repertoire was sequenced with immunoSEQ multiplex PCR; TCRdb's copy has only in-frame clones and lacks some. The sample has about 160,000 clones; the top ten hold 1.5% to 2%. The sample taken for sequencing was PBMCs. The receptors stem from a woman aged 45-59 years in good health and CMV-seronegative.

V gene TRBV6-5 combines with J gene TRBJ2-7; D is uncertain. CDR1 MNHEY and CDR2 SVGAGI come from the germline V gene. The CDR3 totals 14 residues. V lost 0 bases and J 5 bases, leaving 11 bases between the germline ends. The CDR3 loop is CASSYSSRMHEQYF. The DNA of the CDR3 is TGTGCCAGCAGTTACTCGAGCAGGATGCACGAGCAGTACTTC.

The chain is built from TRBV6-1 and TRBJ1-3, with 10 bases aligning to TRBD1. There are 15 residues in the CDR3. Germline CDR1 and CDR2: MNHNS and SASEGT. After removal of 6 bases from V and 7 bases from J, the junction contained 9 bases not matched to a gene. DNA of the CDR3: TGTGCCAGCAGATTTGACAGGGGGCTAGGGAACACCATATATTTT. This sequence encodes CASRFDRGLGNTIYF.

This chain uses TRBV7-2 with TRBJ1-1; D perhaps matches TRBD1 (6 bases). Germline V gene lookup returns CDR1 SGHTA and CDR2 FQGNSA. CDR3 length: 14 residues. V lost 5 bases to trimming and J lost 4 bases, with 14 bases between them. The chain's CDR3 is CASSEQGLATEAFF. DNA for the CDR3: TGTGCCAGCAGCGAACAGGGCCTAGCCACTGAAGCTTTCTTT. Together with reference TRBV7-2 and TRBJ1-1, the CDR3 gives the full variable domain: GAGVSQSPSNKVTEKGKDVELRCDPISGHTALYWYRQSLGQGLEFLIYFQGNSAPDKSGLPSDRFSAERTGGSVSTLTIQRTQQEDSAVYLCASSEQGLATEAFFGQGTRLTVV.

This chain joins TRBV30 and TRBJ2-7, with 8 bases identical to TRBD1. V dropped 5 bases and J dropped 2; count of bases not matched to a gene: 8. Germline values: CDR1 GTSNPN, CDR2 SVGIG (reference sequence). The CDR3 runs to 14 residues. CDR3 region: CAWHLTGATYEQYF. The CDR3 DNA reads as TGTGCCTGGCACCTGACAGGGGCGACCTACGAGCAGTACTTC.

The chain combines TRBV7-3 with TRBJ1-1; weak D call: TRBD1 (5 bases). Trimming took 3 bases from V and 0 from J, leaving 14 bases between them. Germline loops: CDR1 SGHTA, CDR2 FQGTGA. There are 16 residues in the CDR3. CDR3 region: CASSFGGGGMNTEAFF. In DNA, the CDR3 is TGTGCCAGCAGCTTTGGTGGGGGGGGTATGAACACTGAAGCTTTCTTT.

The rearrangement links TRBV28 to TRBJ1-1; D gene unclear. CDR3 length: 13 residues. Trimming stripped 2 bases from V and 1 base from J, with 5 bases between. Germline V lookup: CDR1 MDHEN, CDR2 SYDVKM. The CDR3 coding sequence is TGTGCCAGCAGTTTAGTACAGAACACTGAAGCTTTCTTT. It encodes CASSLVQNTEAFF.

V gene TRBV4-1 combines with J gene TRBJ1-6; D gene ambiguous. CDR1 is MGHRA, CDR2 YSYEKL, per germline. Trimming cost V 2 bases and J 0 bases, with 14 bases left between them. The CDR3 runs to 18 residues. The CDR3 loop reads CASSQTQLPSSYNSPLHF. In DNA form, the CDR3 reads TGCGCCAGCAGCCAAACCCAGTTACCCAGCTCCTATAATTCACCCCTCCACTTT.

The chain combines TRBV5-6 with TRBJ2-5, with 7 positions matching TRBD1. This CDR3 has 12 residues. Losses at the gene ends were 4 bases for V and 5 bases for J; bases not matched to a gene: 2. Germline loops: CDR1 SGHDT, CDR2 YYEEEE. The CDR3 coding sequence is TGTGCCAGCAGCCCGGACAGGGAGACCCAGTACTTC. This encodes CASSPDRETQYF.

The V and J genes are TRBV4-1 and TRBJ2-2; 9 bases agree with TRBD1. This CDR3 has 16 residues. J lost 5 bases, V lost 3 bases, and 7 bases had no gene match. Germline V CDR1 and CDR2: MGHRA, YSYEKL. The CDR3 DNA follows: TGCGCCAGCAGCCATGGCCACGGGACAGGGACCGGGGAGCTGTTTTTT. This gives the protein CASSHGHGTGTGELFF.

This chain joins TRBV5-4 and TRBJ2-5; possibly TRBD2 for D (5 bases). The CDR3 contains 14 residues. Germline CDR1 SGHNT, CDR2 YYREEE (reference sequence). V shed 4 bases and J shed 3 bases, with 13 bases lying between them. For the CDR3, the DNA is TGTGCCAGCAGCCCGGGATCGGGAAAAGAGACCCAGTACTTC. Its translation: CASSPGSGKETQYF.

V usage is TRBV4-1 and J usage is TRBJ2-5, with D perhaps TRBD1 (5 bases). The J call is uncertain, as TRBJ2-7 better fits the DNA end. Germline CDR1 MGHRA, CDR2 YSYEKL. The CDR3 runs to 16 residues. CDR3 sequence reads: CASSQDSAGHSLEQYF. The CDR3 bases are TGCGCCAGCAGCCAAGATTCCGCAGGGCACAGCCTCGAGCAGTACTTC.

The genes are TRBV7-2 and TRBJ2-1; 16 bases are shared with TRBD2. Losses at the gene ends were 5 bases for V and 10 bases for J; bases not matched to a gene: 5. Germline loops: CDR1 SGHTA, CDR2 FQGNSA. The CDR3 spans 15 residues. The CDR3 DNA reads as TGTGCCAGCAGCCCGGGACTAGCGGGGGGGCGGGAGCAGTTCTTC. This translates into CASSPGLAGGREQFF. Together with reference TRBV7-2 and TRBJ2-1, the CDR3 gives the full variable domain: GAGVSQSPSNKVTEKGKDVELRCDPISGHTALYWYRQSLGQGLEFLIYFQGNSAPDKSGLPSDRFSAERTGGSVSTLTIQRTQQEDSAVYLCASSPGLAGGREQFFGPGTRLTVL.

The V gene is TRBV5-4, the J gene TRBJ2-1; 9 bases line up with TRBD2. The CDR3 covers 15 residues. V shed 2 bases and J 4 bases; nucleotides not matched to a gene: 4. Germline CDR1 reads SGHNT; CDR2 reads YYREEE (reference sequence). The CDR3 DNA follows: TGTGCCAGCAGCTTAAGCGGGGGGCTTTACAATGAGCAGTTCTTC. It encodes CASSLSGGLYNEQFF.

V is TRBV11-3 and J is TRBJ2-5; D gene uncertain. V was shortened by 1 base and J by 3 bases, with 12 bases between the two germline ends. Germline-derived CDR1 and CDR2 are SGHNT and YENEEA. This CDR3 region has 15 residues. The CDR3 DNA is TGTGCCAGCAGCTTAGGTCTTGGCGGAGAAGAGACCCAGTACTTC. As protein: CASSLGLGGEETQYF.

The V call is TRBV4-1, the J call TRBJ1-2; 8 bases map to TRBD1. Germline CDR1 and CDR2: MGHRA and YSYEKL. CDR3 length: 14 residues. Trimming removed 5 bases from V and 8 bases from J; junction bases left unmatched: 10. The CDR3 bases are TGCGCCAGCAGCGCTCTCCAGGGGGCGAAAGGCTACACCTTC. It translates to CASSALQGAKGYTF.

This chain joins TRBV7-2 and TRBJ1-2; a weak D match, TRBD1 (5 bases). V lost 5 bases and J lost 5, with 12 bases in between. CDR1 and CDR2 (germline): SGHTA, FQGNSA. This CDR3 region has 13 residues. This CDR3 is CASSRDRKYGYTF. Here the CDR3 DNA reads TGTGCCAGCAGCCGAGACAGAAAGTATGGCTACACCTTC. The full variable domain, rest sourced from reference TRBV7-2 and TRBJ1-2, is GAGVSQSPSNKVTEKGKDVELRCDPISGHTALYWYRQSLGQGLEFLIYFQGNSAPDKSGLPSDRFSAERTGGSVSTLTIQRTQQEDSAVYLCASSRDRKYGYTFGSGTRLTVV.

The CDR3 coding sequence is TGTGCCAGCAGCCCGGGACAGGGAAAAAACGAGCAGTACTTC. Translating gives CASSPGQGKNEQYF. The genes are TRBV11-3 and TRBJ2-7; 9 nucleotides agree with TRBD1. The germline CDR1 and CDR2 sequences are SGHNT and YENEEA. The J segment lost 5 bases and the V segment lost 5 bases, leaving 7 bases of the junction unmatched. The CDR3 has 14 amino acids. The full variable domain, rest sourced from reference TRBV11-3 and TRBJ2-7, is EAGVVQSPRYKIIEKKQPVAFWCNPISGHNTLYWYLQNLGQGPELLIRYENEEAVDDSQLPKDRFSAERLKGVDSTLKIQPAELGDSAVYLCASSPGQGKNEQYFGPGTRLTVT.

CDR3 in DNA: TGTGCCAGCAGCAGGGGCACCCTCAATCAGCCCCAGCATTTT. Its translation: CASSRGTLNQPQHF. The chain employs TRBV2 and TRBJ1-5; tentatively, D is TRBD1 (6 bases). V lost 6 bases to trimming and J lost 3 bases, with 12 bases between them. The CDR3 has 14 residues. CDR1 and CDR2 (germline): SNHLY, FYNNEI.

This sequence joins TRBV4-2 and TRBJ2-7; 8 positions agree with TRBD2. This CDR3 has 17 amino acids. Losses at the gene ends were 4 bases for V and 2 bases for J; bases not matched to a gene: 13. Germline assignment: CDR1 LGHNA and CDR2 YNFKEQ. CDR3 nucleotide sequence: TGTGCCAGCAGCCCCACGGCGGCAGCGGGAGCCGCCTACGAGCAGTACTTC. This translates into CASSPTAAAGAAYEQYF.

The rearrangement uses TRBV6-4 and TRBJ2-7, with unresolved D. The CDR3 length is 9 residues. The V and J ends lost 7 bases and 6 bases respectively, with 4 bases between them. From germline, CDR1 is MRHNA and CDR2 SNTAGT. The CDR3 sequence is CASTGEQYF. Written as DNA, the CDR3 is TGTGCCAGCACGGGCGAGCAGTACTTC.

The rearrangement joins TRBV18 to TRBJ2-5; 9 bases map to TRBD1. CDR3 size: 15 residues. V shed 2 bases, J shed 4 bases, and the junction held 5 bases outside the gene matches. Germline V lookup: CDR1 KGHSH, CDR2 LQKENI. The CDR3 DNA reads as TGTGCCAGCTCACCAATGGGACAGGGTGTAGAGACCCAGTACTTC. Its translation is CASSPMGQGVETQYF.

The genes are TRBV25-1 and TRBJ2-4; no definite D call. The germline gives CDR1 MGHDK, CDR2 SYGVNS. The germline V and J ends were trimmed by 1 base and 0 bases, with 13 bases remaining between them. The CDR3 extends over 17 amino acids. CDR3 nucleotide sequence: TGTGCCAGCAGTGAATTAACAGAAATCCTAGCCAAAAACATTCAGTACTTC. Residues: CASSELTEILAKNIQYF.